Described below is a single T cell receptor (beta chain) sequence and its context. What it binds is not known. This sample was taken from a study of CD8+CD57+ T cells in acquired aplastic anemia. Study context: Sorted CD4+ and CD8+ cell DNA averaged approximately 3.2 ug.

Regarding the study as a whole: The same twenty-nine CD8+ CDR3 sequences occurred in patients and in controls. For CD8+ Simpson's diversity, patients and controls showed no significant difference.

Genomic DNA served as template for TCR beta VDJ and CDR3 profiling. From the reads, TCRdb called clonotypes with MiXCR, one entry per CDR3 protein. The table has approximately 190,000 distinct CDR3 sequences, over 60% seen once. The CDR3 runs to 16 residues. Between the trimmed V and J ends, which lost 2 bases and 2 bases, there was a span of 10 bases. The V gene's germline CDR1 is LNHDA and CDR2 SQIVND (reference sequence). The specimen sequenced was sorted CD4+, CD8+, or CD8+CD57+ T cells (not recorded which) from PBMCs. The TCR originated in a human donor with severe aplastic anemia or a healthy control (not recorded which). V gene TRBV19 combines with J gene TRBJ2-6; possibly TRBD1 or TRBD2 for D (6 bases each). CDR3 loop: CASSITGRTGANVLTF. CDR3 bases: TGTGCCAGTAGTATAACAGGGAGGACTGGGGCCAACGTCCTGACTTTC.